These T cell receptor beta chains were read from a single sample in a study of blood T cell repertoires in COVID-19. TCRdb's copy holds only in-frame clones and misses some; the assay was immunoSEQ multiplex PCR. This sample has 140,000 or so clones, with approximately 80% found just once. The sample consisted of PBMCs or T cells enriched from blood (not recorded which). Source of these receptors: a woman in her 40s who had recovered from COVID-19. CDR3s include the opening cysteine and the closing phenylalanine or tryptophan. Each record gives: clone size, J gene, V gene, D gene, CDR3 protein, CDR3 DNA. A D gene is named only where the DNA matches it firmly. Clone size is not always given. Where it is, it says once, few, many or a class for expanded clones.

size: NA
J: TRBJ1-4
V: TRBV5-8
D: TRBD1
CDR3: CASTARTGSPNEKLFF
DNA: TGTGCCAGCACCGCCCGGACAGGGTCCCCTAATGAAAAACTGTTTTTT

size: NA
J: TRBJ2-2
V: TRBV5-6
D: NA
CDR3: CASSWRTEGSTGELFF
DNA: TGTGCCAGCAGCTGGAGAACCGAAGGGAGCACCGGGGAGCTGTTTTTT

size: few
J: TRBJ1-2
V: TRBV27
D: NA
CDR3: CASSSFDTGPTGYTF
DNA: TGTGCCAGCAGTAGTTTCGACACTGGGCCAACTGGCTACACCTTC

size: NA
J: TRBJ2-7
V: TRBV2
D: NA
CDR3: CASRGALGGMPNEQYF
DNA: TGTGCCAGCAGGGGAGCCCTGGGCGGGATGCCCAACGAGCAGTACTTC

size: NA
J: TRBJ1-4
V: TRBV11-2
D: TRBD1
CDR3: CASSPDRGDGKLFF
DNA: TGTGCCAGCAGCCCAGACAGGGGCGACGGTAAACTGTTTTTT

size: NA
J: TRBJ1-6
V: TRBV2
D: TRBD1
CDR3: CASKGDRDSPLHF
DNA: TGTGCCAGCAAGGGGGACAGAGATTCACCCCTCCACTTT

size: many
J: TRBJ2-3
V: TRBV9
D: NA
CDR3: CASSVGRRTPTDTQYF
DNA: TGTGCCAGCAGCGTAGGGAGGCGGACCCCCACAGATACGCAGTATTTT

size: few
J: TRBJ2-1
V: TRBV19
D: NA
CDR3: CASSIRSNEQFF
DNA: TGTGCCAGTAGTATACGTAGCAATGAGCAGTTCTTC

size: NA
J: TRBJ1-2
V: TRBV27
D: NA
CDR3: CASGQGSHGYTF
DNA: TGTGCCAGCGGCCAGGGTTCCCATGGCTACACCTTC

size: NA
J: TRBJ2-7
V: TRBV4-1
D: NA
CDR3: CASSQDRSSYEQYF
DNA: TGCGCCAGCAGCCAAGATCGGAGCTCCTACGAGCAGTACTTC

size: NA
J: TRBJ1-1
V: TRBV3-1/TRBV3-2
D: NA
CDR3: CASSQGQRLEAFF
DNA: TGTGCCAGCAGCCAAGGACAGCGTCTTGAAGCTTTCTTT

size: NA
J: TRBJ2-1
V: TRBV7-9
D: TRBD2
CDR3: CASSPSRGVYNEQFF
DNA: TGTGCCAGCAGCCCCAGCCGGGGGGTCTACAATGAGCAGTTCTTC

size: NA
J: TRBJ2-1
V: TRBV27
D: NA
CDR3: CASNPIGGNEQFF
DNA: TGTGCCAGCAACCCAATAGGGGGAAATGAGCAGTTCTTC

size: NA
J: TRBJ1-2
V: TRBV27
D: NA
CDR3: CATHPPDSYGYTF
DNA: TGTGCCACCCACCCCCCTGACAGCTATGGCTACACCTTC

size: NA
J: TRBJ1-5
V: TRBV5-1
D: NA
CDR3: CASSSGQINQPQHF
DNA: TGCGCCAGCAGCTCCGGACAGATCAATCAGCCCCAGCATTTT

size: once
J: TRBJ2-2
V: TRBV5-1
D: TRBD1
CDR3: CASSKTGGETGELFF
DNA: TGCGCCAGCAGCAAGACAGGGGGCGAGACCGGGGAGCTGTTTTTT

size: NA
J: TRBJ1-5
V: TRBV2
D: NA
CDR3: CASTPTRQGNQPQHF
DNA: TGTGCCAGCACCCCGACCCGACAGGGCAATCAGCCCCAGCATTTT

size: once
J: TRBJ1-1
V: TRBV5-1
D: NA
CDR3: CATRSSGTEAFF
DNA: TGCGCCACCCGGTCATCGGGCACTGAAGCTTTCTTT

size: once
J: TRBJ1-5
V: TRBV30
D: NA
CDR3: CAWSVNNDQPQHF
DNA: TGTGCCTGGAGTGTAAACAACGATCAGCCCCAGCATTTT

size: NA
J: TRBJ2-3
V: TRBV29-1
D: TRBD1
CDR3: CSETTGTDTQYF
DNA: TGCAGCGAGACGACAGGGACAGATACGCAGTATTTT

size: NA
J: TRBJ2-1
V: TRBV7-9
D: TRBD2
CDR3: CASSFGTSGMNEQFF
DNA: TGTGCCAGCAGCTTCGGGACTAGCGGGATGAATGAGCAGTTCTTC

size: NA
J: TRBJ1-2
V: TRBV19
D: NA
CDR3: CASSIDLLNYGYTF
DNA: TGTGCCAGTAGTATAGATCTCCTCAACTATGGCTACACCTTC

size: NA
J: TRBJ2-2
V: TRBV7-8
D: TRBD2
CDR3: CASSSGLAGGLNTGELFF
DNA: TGTGCCAGCAGCTCCGGACTAGCGGGGGGTCTGAACACCGGGGAGCTGTTTTTT

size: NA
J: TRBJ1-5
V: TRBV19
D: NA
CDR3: CASSIEGVRNQPQHF
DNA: TGTGCCAGTAGTATAGAAGGGGTTCGCAATCAGCCCCAGCATTTT

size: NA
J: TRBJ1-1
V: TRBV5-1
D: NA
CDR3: CASSLGSSRGTEAFF
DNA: TGCGCCAGCAGCTTGGGAAGCTCCAGGGGCACTGAAGCTTTCTTT

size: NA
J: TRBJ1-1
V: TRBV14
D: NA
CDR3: CASSPTVVTEAFF
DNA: TGTGCCAGCAGCCCGACAGTAGTCACTGAAGCTTTCTTT

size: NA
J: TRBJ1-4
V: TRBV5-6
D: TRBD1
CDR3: CASSLASGTGDKLFF
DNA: TGTGCCAGCAGCTTGGCCTCCGGGACAGGGGATAAACTGTTTTTT

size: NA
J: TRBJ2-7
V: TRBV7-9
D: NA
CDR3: CASSLDEAREYF
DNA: TGTGCCAGCAGCTTAGATGAGGCGAGGGAGTACTTC

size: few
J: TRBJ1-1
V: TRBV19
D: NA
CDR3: CATTGGEAEAFF
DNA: TGTGCCACCACCGGGGGGGAGGCGGAAGCTTTCTTT

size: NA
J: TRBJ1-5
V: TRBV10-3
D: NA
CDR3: CAISGGNRDQPQHF
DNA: TGTGCCATCAGCGGAGGGAACAGAGATCAGCCCCAGCATTTT

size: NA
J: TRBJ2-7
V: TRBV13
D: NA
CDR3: CASSLGLRTYEQYF
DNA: TGTGCCAGCAGCTTAGGCCTCAGAACCTACGAGCAGTACTTC

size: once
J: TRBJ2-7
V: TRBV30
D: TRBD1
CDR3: CACTYRDRGYEQYF
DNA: TGTGCCTGTACCTACCGGGACAGGGGTTACGAGCAGTACTTC

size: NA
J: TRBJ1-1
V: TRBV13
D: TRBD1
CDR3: CASSLGQGYTEAFF
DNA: TGTGCCAGCAGCTTAGGACAGGGGTACACTGAAGCTTTCTTT

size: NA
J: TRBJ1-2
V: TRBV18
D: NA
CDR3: CASSPGPGQSNYGYTF
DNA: TGTGCCAGCTCACCAGGGCCAGGACAGTCTAACTATGGCTACACCTTC

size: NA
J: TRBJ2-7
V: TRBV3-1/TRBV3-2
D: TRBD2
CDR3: CASSQHSGGGAPSEQYF
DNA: TGTGCCAGCAGCCAACACTCCGGGGGAGGGGCCCCCTCCGAGCAGTACTTC

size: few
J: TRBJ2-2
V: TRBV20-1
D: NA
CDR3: CSALTSGELFF
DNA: TGCAGTGCTTTAACTAGCGGGGAGCTGTTTTTT

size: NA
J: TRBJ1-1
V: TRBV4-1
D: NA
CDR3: CASSLPGTRDTEAFF
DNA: TGCGCCAGCAGCCTCCCCGGGACAAGGGACACTGAAGCTTTCTTT

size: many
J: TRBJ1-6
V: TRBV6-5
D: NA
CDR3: CASSRSGGSPLHF
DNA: TGTGCCAGCAGCCGATCGGGGGGCTCACCCCTCCACTTT

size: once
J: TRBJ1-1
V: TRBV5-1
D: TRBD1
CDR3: CASKNDRANTEAFF
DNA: TGCGCCAGCAAGAATGACAGGGCGAACACTGAAGCTTTCTTT

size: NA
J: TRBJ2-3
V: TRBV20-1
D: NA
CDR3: CSASDRGTQYF
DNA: TGCAGTGCTAGTGACCGAGGTACGCAGTATTTT

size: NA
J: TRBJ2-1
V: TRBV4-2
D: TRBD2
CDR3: CASSQDRTSGRNNEQFF
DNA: TGTGCCAGCAGCCAAGATAGGACTAGCGGGAGGAACAATGAGCAGTTCTTC

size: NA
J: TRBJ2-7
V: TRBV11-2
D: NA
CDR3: CASSLEQTYEQYF
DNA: TGTGCCAGCAGCTTAGAACAGACCTACGAGCAGTACTTC

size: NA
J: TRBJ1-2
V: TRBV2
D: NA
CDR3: CASRQEQGPGEGYTF
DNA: TGTGCCAGCAGACAAGAACAGGGACCTGGGGAAGGCTACACCTTC

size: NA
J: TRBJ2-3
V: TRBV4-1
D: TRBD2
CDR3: CASSQSERDYTQYF
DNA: TGCGCCAGCAGCCAATCGGAGCGGGACTATACGCAGTATTTT

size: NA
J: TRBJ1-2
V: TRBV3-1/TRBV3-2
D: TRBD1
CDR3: CASSQSGRGYGYTF
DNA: TGTGCCAGCAGCCAATCTGGCAGGGGGTATGGCTACACCTTC

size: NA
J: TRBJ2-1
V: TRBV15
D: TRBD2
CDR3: CATSALGRGMYNEQFF
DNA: TGTGCCACCAGCGCCCTGGGGCGGGGGATGTACAATGAGCAGTTCTTC

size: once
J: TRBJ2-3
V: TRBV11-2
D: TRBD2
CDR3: CASSGIIRAGGIHTDTQYF
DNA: TGTGCCAGCAGCGGGATTATAAGAGCGGGGGGGATTCACACAGATACGCAGTATTTT

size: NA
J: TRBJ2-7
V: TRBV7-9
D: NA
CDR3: CASSPPGYEQYF
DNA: TGTGCCAGCAGCCCCCCCGGCTACGAGCAGTACTTC

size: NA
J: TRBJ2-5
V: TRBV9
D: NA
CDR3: CASSVERRAGGETQYF
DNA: TGTGCCAGCAGCGTAGAAAGGCGGGCGGGCGGTGAGACCCAGTACTTC

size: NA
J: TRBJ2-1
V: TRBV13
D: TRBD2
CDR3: CASSSGLAISSYNEQFF
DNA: TGTGCCAGCAGCTCAGGACTAGCGATAAGCTCCTACAATGAGCAGTTCTTC

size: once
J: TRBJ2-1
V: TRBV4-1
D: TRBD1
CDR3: CASSQGQGDEQFF
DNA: TGCGCCAGCAGCCAGGGACAGGGGGATGAGCAGTTCTTC

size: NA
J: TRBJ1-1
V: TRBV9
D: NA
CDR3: CASSVYRDTEAFF
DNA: TGTGCCAGCAGCGTTTACAGGGACACTGAAGCTTTCTTT